One and the same sample provided the 27 T cell receptor beta chains below, sequenced in a study of blood T cell repertoires in COVID-19 (dated by TCRdb to 2018 to 2020). Library preparation was by the immunoSEQ multiplex PCR assay. Imported from immuneACCESS, the table was reduced by TCRdb to in-frame sequences with V and J called. These copies leave out some clones; in studies compared against another copy, an unresolved V gene accounts for under half, and the cause of the remainder is not known. Here the sample has about 290,000 clones; around 85% occur a single time. Approximately 4.1% of the sample rests with the top ten. The source material was peripheral blood. These receptors originate from a woman aged 45 to 65 with active or convalescent COVID-19.

V is TRBV4-1 and J is TRBJ2-1; TRBD2 matches at 12 bases. The CDR3 sequence is 16 residues long. V lost 4 bases to trimming and J lost 12 bases; unmatched junction nucleotides: 13. Per the germline V gene, CDR1 is MGHRA and CDR2 is YSYEKL. The CDR3 region is CASSPFRASGRGGQFF. CDR3 coding DNA: TGCGCCAGCAGCCCCTTTCGGGCTAGCGGGAGGGGGGGGCAGTTCTTC.

This clone appeared a single time. The V call is TRBV11-3, the J call TRBJ2-6, with a tentative D call TRBD2 (6 bases). The V end was cut by 6 bases, the J end by 11 bases, with 26 bases between. Germline-derived CDR1 and CDR2 are SGHNT and YENEEA. The CDR3 runs to 17 residues. The CDR3 bases are TGTGCCAGCAGAGCCACCCGGGACTCGGCGGGAACCGACGTCCTGACTTTC. This encodes CASRATRDSAGTDVLTF.

The chain uses TRBV5-4 and TRBJ2-2; 7 bases match TRBD1. The CDR3 consists of 13 residues. The germline gives CDR1 SGHNT, CDR2 YYREEE (reference sequence). The junction had 2 bases not matched to a gene; V was cut back by 4 bases and J by 5 bases. The DNA of the CDR3 is TGTGCCAGCAGCATACAGGGGACCGGGGAGCTGTTTTTT. This gives the protein CASSIQGTGELFF.

CDR3 residues: CSVGQGEQFF. DNA of the CDR3: TGCAGCGTTGGGCAGGGTGAGCAGTTCTTC. The rearrangement joins TRBV29-1 to TRBJ2-1; a possible D gene is TRBD1 (5 bases). CDR1 and CDR2 from the germline V gene are SQVTM and ANQGSEA. V was clipped by 4 bases and J by 9 bases, with 7 bases between them. This CDR3 spans 10 amino acids.

The chain couples TRBV5-4 to TRBJ2-3; TRBD1 agrees at 7 bases. V dropped 1 base and J dropped 1; count of bases not matched to a gene: 6. The CDR3 length is 16 residues. CDR1 is SGHNT and CDR2 is YYREEE in the germline V gene (reference sequence). The DNA of the CDR3 is TGTGCCAGCAGCTTGCTAAGAGGGGGCGGCACAGATACGCAGTATTTT. Translated: CASSLLRGGGTDTQYF.

The V and J genes are TRBV7-6 and TRBJ2-1, with D perhaps TRBD2 (5 bases). Germline V gene sequence: CDR1 SGHVS, CDR2 FNYEAQ. CDR3 length equals 16 residues. The V end was cut by 5 bases, the J end by 7 bases, with 21 bases between. CDR3 sequence: CASSPVDIGRRNEQFF. The CDR3 nucleotides read TGTGCCAGCAGCCCAGTAGATATTGGGAGACGGAATGAGCAGTTCTTC.

V usage is TRBV3-1 (or the pseudogene TRBV3-2) and J usage is TRBJ2-2; D possibly corresponds to TRBD1 (6 bases). Deletions cut 4 bases from V and 5 bases from J, with 14 bases between. This CDR3 is built from 15 residues. Germline values: CDR1 LGHDT, CDR2 YNNKEL (reference sequence). CDR3 residues: CASSLRATGTGELFF. The CDR3 coding sequence is TGTGCCAGCAGCCTCAGGGCGACAGGAACCGGGGAGCTGTTTTTT.

The genes are TRBV6-6 and TRBJ1-5; the D is unclear. V lost 4 bases, J lost 5 bases, and 3 bases lay in between. CDR1 is MNHNY, CDR2 SVGAGI, per germline (reference sequence). The CDR3 consists of 11 residues. For the CDR3, the DNA is TGTGCCAGCAGTTCCTATCAGCCCCAGCATTTT. It specifies CASSSYQPQHF.

The gene calls are TRBV10-3 and TRBJ2-5; D is possibly TRBD2 (5 bases). Trimming stripped 1 base from V and 2 bases from J, with 8 bases between. This CDR3 spans 14 amino acids. From germline, CDR1 is ENHRY and CDR2 SYGVKD. The CDR3 sequence: CAISELRGQETQYF. In DNA form, the CDR3 reads TGTGCCATCAGTGAGTTACGAGGGCAAGAGACCCAGTACTTC.

This chain connects TRBV6-5 to TRBJ1-1; D remains unclear. This CDR3 has 12 amino acids. Per germline, CDR1 MNHEY and CDR2 SVGAGI. V was shortened by 7 bases and J by 5 bases, with 11 bases between the two germline ends. CDR3 in DNA: TGTGCCAGCAAACCACCGAGTACTGAAGCTTTCTTT. The encoded protein is CASKPPSTEAFF.

CDR3 sequence (DNA): TGTGCCAGCAGCTACCGGTTGACAGGGTCCTACGAGCAGTACTTC. Translated: CASSYRLTGSYEQYF. The chain is built from TRBV5-4 and TRBJ2-7; TRBD1 agrees at 7 bases. The CDR3 length is 15 residues. Germline CDR1 and CDR2: SGHNT and YYREEE (reference sequence). V was clipped by 3 bases and J by 1 base; unmatched bases: 7.

CDR3 sequence reads: CASSLGLGSTDTQYF. The CDR3 DNA reads as TGTGCCAGCAGCCTCGGACTAGGAAGCACAGATACGCAGTATTTT. The chain employs TRBV7-7 and TRBJ2-3; 7 bases map to TRBD2. The germline gives CDR1 SSHAT, CDR2 FNYEAQ (reference sequence). The CDR3 contains 15 residues. Trimming took 5 bases from V and 0 from J; bases not matched to a gene: 5.

This chain joins TRBV12-3 or TRBV12-4 and TRBJ2-1; tentatively, D is TRBD1 (5 bases). The CDR3 loop spans 11 amino acids. The V gene lost 8 bases and the J gene lost 12 bases, with 14 bases spanning the gap. The CDR3 DNA follows: TGTGCCAGCTCTGTGGGGCCGGTGCAGTTCTTC. Amino acids: CASSVGPVQFF.

This rearrangement joins TRBV7-7 to TRBJ2-5, with 9 bases aligning to TRBD1. In germline, CDR1 is SSHAT, CDR2 FNYEAQ (reference sequence). V lost 3 bases, J lost 2 bases, and 10 bases stayed unmatched. The CDR3 runs 17 residues. The CDR3 bases are TGTGCCAGCAGCTTCGCGCACCCCGGGACAGGGCAAGAGACCCAGTACTTC. Translating it yields CASSFAHPGTGQETQYF.

The genes are TRBV4-2 and TRBJ1-5, with D possibly matching TRBD1 (6 bases). V lost 2 bases to trimming and J lost 4 bases, with 12 bases between them. This CDR3 has 15 residues. The germline V gene has CDR1 LGHNA and CDR2 YNFKEQ. The CDR3 nucleotides are TGTGCCAGCAGCCAACACAGCCAGGGGAATCAGCCCCAGCATTTT. Protein: CASSQHSQGNQPQHF.

This clone was counted between two and nine times. This chain links TRBV10-2 with TRBJ1-4, with D possibly matching TRBD1 (5 bases). Germline V CDR1 and CDR2: WSHSY, SAAADI. Trimming removed 6 bases from V and 0 bases from J, with 8 bases in between. The CDR3 is 14 amino acids. CDR3 amino acids: CASRGGATNEKLFF. The CDR3 bases are TGCGCCAGCAGGGGGGGGGCAACTAATGAAAAACTGTTTTTT.

The chain has TRBV7-9 and TRBJ2-7; maybe TRBD2 (6 bases). V lost 5 bases and J 2 bases, leaving 19 bases between the germline ends. CDR3 length equals 16 residues. Looked up from germline, CDR1 is SEHNR and CDR2 is FQNEAQ (reference sequence). As DNA, the CDR3 is TGTGCCAGCAGCCCCATGGGGGGAAGCTCCCCCTACGAGCAGTACTTC. Its translation: CASSPMGGSSPYEQYF.

This clone was counted only a few times. V is TRBV7-2 and J is TRBJ1-3; 9 bases are shared with TRBD1. From germline, CDR1 is SGHTA and CDR2 FQGNSA. V lost 3 bases and J lost 8; bases outside the gene matches: 8. The CDR3 consists of 15 residues. CDR3 sequence reads: CASSFDRGGLYTIYF. The CDR3 bases are TGTGCCAGCAGCTTTGACAGGGGGGGTCTCTACACCATATATTTT.

This rearrangement joins TRBV9 to TRBJ1-1, with TRBD1 matching 10 bases. With 3 bases clipped from V and 4 bases from J, the junction kept 9 bases outside the gene matches. Germline values: CDR1 SGDLS, CDR2 YYNGEE. This CDR3 comprises 16 residues. CDR3 coding DNA: TGTGCCAGCAGCGCAGGGACAGGGGCTTTGAGCACTGAAGCTTTCTTT. The encoded protein is CASSAGTGALSTEAFF.

This clone was observed once. This chain connects TRBV6-2 or TRBV6-3 to TRBJ1-1; a weak D match, TRBD1 (5 bases). The length of the CDR3 is 16 residues. Germline CDR1 is MNHEY and CDR2 is SVGEGT. Deletions cut 0 bases from V and 5 bases from J, with 16 bases between. This CDR3 is CASSYSWTKSGTEAFF. The CDR3 DNA follows: TGTGCCAGCAGTTACTCGTGGACAAAGAGCGGGACTGAAGCTTTCTTT.

CDR3 in DNA: TGTGCCAGTAGTACTAGACTAGCGGGGTATAGCACAGATACGCAGTATTTT. Protein: CASSTRLAGYSTDTQYF. This chain links TRBV19 with TRBJ2-3; TRBD2 matches 11 bases. After removal of 4 bases from V and 0 bases from J, the junction contained 6 bases not matched to a gene. CDR3 length: 17 residues. In germline, CDR1 is LNHDA, CDR2 SQIVND (reference sequence).

V usage is TRBV11-2 and J usage is TRBJ2-7, with no clear D. The V and J ends lost 1 base and 5 bases respectively, with 15 bases between them. Per the germline V gene, CDR1 is SGHAT and CDR2 is FQNNGV. The length of the CDR3 is 15 residues. The CDR3 sequence is CASSLVSTLSHEQYF. CDR3 nucleotide sequence: TGTGCCAGCAGCTTAGTGTCCACCCTGAGCCACGAGCAGTACTTC.

This clone occurred a few times. The chain has TRBV12-5 and TRBJ1-2; D is uncertain. The CDR3 sequence is 12 residues long. The ends were cut back, 3 bases at V and 2 bases at J, with 4 bases in the middle. CDR1 LGHNT and CDR2 FRNRAP come from the germline V gene. CDR3 sequence (DNA): TGTGCTAGTGGTTTCCAAAACTATGGCTACACCTTC. As protein: CASGFQNYGYTF.

This chain connects TRBV5-1 to TRBJ1-2, with D possibly TRBD1 on 6 matching bases. Germline-derived CDR1 and CDR2 are SGHRS and YFSETQ. V shed 0 bases and J shed 3 bases, with 9 bases lying between them. This CDR3 is built from 14 residues. CDR3 sequence reads: CASSLGGPYYGYTF. Here the CDR3 DNA reads TGCGCCAGCAGCTTGGGGGGGCCCTACTATGGCTACACCTTC. Filled out from reference TRBV5-1 and TRBJ1-2, the complete variable domain reads KAGVTQTPRYLIKTRGQQVTLSCSPISGHRSVSWYQQTPGQGLQFLFEYFSETQRNKGNFPGRFSGRQFSNSRSEMNVSTLELGDSALYLCASSLGGPYYGYTFGSGTRLTVV.

This chain joins TRBV5-1 and TRBJ2-5; possibly TRBD1 for D (6 bases). Looked up from germline, CDR1 is SGHRS and CDR2 is YFSETQ. This CDR3 region has 16 residues. The V end lost 2 bases, the J end lost 8 bases, and 22 bases lay between the germline ends. The CDR3: CASSFGPRTVRNTQYF. Here the CDR3 DNA reads TGCGCCAGCAGCTTTGGCCCCAGGACAGTAAGGAATACCCAGTACTTC.

V and J are TRBV5-1 and TRBJ2-2, with 9 positions matching TRBD2. Germline-derived CDR1 and CDR2 are SGHRS and YFSETQ. The V gene end was trimmed by 2 bases and the J gene end by 3 bases; junction bases not matched to a gene: 11. The CDR3 spans 18 residues. The CDR3 nucleotides read TGCGCCAGCAGCTTTTTGGAGAGGACTAGCGTCTACACCGGGGAGCTGTTTTTT. This translates into CASSFLERTSVYTGELFF.

The V call is TRBV29-1, the J call TRBJ1-1; the D gene is possibly TRBD1 (5 bases). V was clipped by 4 bases and J by 0 bases, with 15 bases between them. The CDR3 spans 15 residues. CDR1 and CDR2 (germline): SQVTM, ANQGSEA. The CDR3 is CSVVGGGALNTEAFF. Here the CDR3 DNA reads TGCAGCGTTGTTGGGGGGGGTGCTCTGAACACTGAAGCTTTCTTT.